Listed below are T cell receptor beta chains from one sample, sequenced in a study of cytomegalovirus exposure and HLA in healthy donors. The table came from immunoSEQ multiplex PCR; TCRdb's copy has only in-frame clones and leaves some out. Here the sample spans some 150,000 clones, roughly 65% being singletons. Sequenced input: PBMCs. All receptors derive from a man in his 60s in good health and CMV-seronegative. The CDR3 runs from the conserved cysteine through the conserved F or W. The D gene is left open where the match is weak. Expanded clones are given a class, and other clones once, few, many or no size at all.

D	V	J	size	DNA	CDR3
TRBD1	TRBV4-1	TRBJ2-7	-	TGCGCCAGCAGCCAAGGAGGGGGCTGGGAGCAGTACTTC	CASSQGGGWEQYF
-	TRBV27	TRBJ1-1	-	TGTGCCAGCAGGTTGCGACTCCAAGTGGACACTGAAGCTTTCTTT	CASRLRLQVDTEAFF
TRBD1	TRBV19	TRBJ1-5	-	TGTGCCAGTAGTACTACAGGGGGCAATCAGCCCCAGCATTTT	CASSTTGGNQPQHF
TRBD1	TRBV5-8	TRBJ2-3	-	TGTGCCAGCAGCCAATTACAGGGGGCGGTGGGAGATACGCAGTATTTT	CASSQLQGAVGDTQYF
-	TRBV7-6	TRBJ2-3	-	TGTGCCAGCAGCGCCGGGACATCGGGGAACACAGATACGCAGTATTTT	CASSAGTSGNTDTQYF
-	TRBV7-3	TRBJ1-2	-	TGTGCCAGCAGCTTGACAGGAGGTGAAGTCGGCTACACCTTC	CASSLTGGEVGYTF
TRBD2	TRBV7-9	TRBJ2-7	-	TGTGCCAGCAGCTTAGGGACTAGCGGGAGATACGAGCAGTACTTC	CASSLGTSGRYEQYF
TRBD1	TRBV4-2	TRBJ1-1	-	TGTGCCAGCAGCCGACAGGGGGACACTGAAGCTTTCTTT	CASSRQGDTEAFF
-	TRBV19	TRBJ2-3	few	TGTGCCAGTAGCGCGAGCACAGATACGCAGTATTTT	CASSASTDTQYF
TRBD2	TRBV5-4	TRBJ2-1	few	TGTGCCAGCAGCTTCCCCGGGACTAGCGGGAGGGAGGGCGAGCAGTTCTTC	CASSFPGTSGREGEQFF
-	TRBV9	TRBJ2-5	-	TGTGCCAGCAGCGGTCGGGTGTACCAAGAGACCCAGTACTTC	CASSGRVYQETQYF
-	TRBV29-1	TRBJ1-3	few	TGCAGCGTTAAGTATGGCTCATCCCGCTCTGGAAACACCATATATTTT	CSVKYGSSRSGNTIYF
TRBD1	TRBV5-1	TRBJ1-2	-	TGCGCCAGCAGCTTGTCCACCGGGACAGCTAACTATGGCTACACCTTC	CASSLSTGTANYGYTF
-	TRBV7-9	TRBJ1-4	-	TGTGCCAGCAGCTTGCCAGCAACTAATGAAAAACTGTTTTTT	CASSLPATNEKLFF
TRBD1	TRBV5-8	TRBJ2-7	-	TGTGCCAGCAGCTTGGCCGACAGGGAAGGATTGGGGAGCTCCTACGAGCAGTACTTC	CASSLADREGLGSSYEQYF
TRBD2	TRBV29-1	TRBJ2-7	-	TGCAGCGTTGTACTAGCGGGACTCTACGAGCAGTACTTC	CSVVLAGLYEQYF
-	TRBV7-6	TRBJ2-3	-	TGTGCCAGCAGCTTGGGGAGGGGGGGGCAAAATACGCAGTATTTT	CASSLGRGGQNTQYF
-	TRBV28	TRBJ1-5	few	TGTGCCAGCAGTTTACTCGGGTTTAATCAGCCCCAGCATTTT	CASSLLGFNQPQHF
-	TRBV14	TRBJ2-5	-	TGTGCCAGCAGCCAAGGCGATGGCAGGATGAAGTGGGAGACCCAGTACTTC	CASSQGDGRMKWETQYF
-	TRBV7-6	TRBJ1-1	-	TGTGCCAGCAGCTTAGCTCCCAGGAACACTGAAGCTTTCTTT	CASSLAPRNTEAFF
TRBD2	TRBV30	TRBJ2-5	few	TGTGCCTGGAGTGAGGGCGGGAGGGCGCAGTACTTC	CAWSEGGRAQYF
-	TRBV28	TRBJ1-1	-	TGTGCCAGCAGTCCCCCAGGGGAAGGGAACACTGAAGCTTTCTTT	CASSPPGEGNTEAFF
TRBD1	TRBV9	TRBJ1-2	-	TGTGCCAGCAGCGTAGAAGGGGGCTCCTTTGGCTACACCTTC	CASSVEGGSFGYTF
TRBD1	TRBV5-1	TRBJ1-1	-	TGCGCCAGCAGCGGAGGACAGGGTGGGTCGATGAACACTGAAGCTTTCTTT	CASSGGQGGSMNTEAFF
-	TRBV7-3	TRBJ2-7	-	TGTGCCAGCAGCCGGACCGGAGGGGCCCGTCGTAGCGAGCAGTACTTC	CASSRTGGARRSEQYF
TRBD1	TRBV18	TRBJ2-7	few	TGTGCCAGCTCCCTGACAGGGCGAGGGGCCTACGAGCAGTACTTC	CASSLTGRGAYEQYF
-	TRBV9	TRBJ2-7	-	TGTGCCAGCAGCGTATTGGACAGTTCCTACGAGCAGTACTTC	CASSVLDSSYEQYF
TRBD1	TRBV14	TRBJ2-2	-	TGTGCCAGCAGCCGAAAGACAGGGATCGGGACCGGGGAGCTGTTTTTT	CASSRKTGIGTGELFF
TRBD2	TRBV5-1	TRBJ2-2	-	TGCGCCAGCAGCTCGACTAGCGACACCGGGGAGCTGTTTTTT	CASSSTSDTGELFF
-	TRBV6-5	TRBJ2-5	-	TGTGCCAGCTCCAGTGACTTGGAGACCCAGTACTTC	CASSSDLETQYF
-	TRBV6-5	TRBJ1-1	-	TGTGCCAGCAGCCCGACGCGGATGAACACTGAAGCTTTCTTT	CASSPTRMNTEAFF
TRBD2	TRBV28	TRBJ2-7	-	TGTGCCAGCAGTTTATCCGGGGACGGGACTACGGAGCAGTACTTC	CASSLSGDGTTEQYF
TRBD2	TRBV6-5	TRBJ2-3	once	TGTGCCAGCAGGGGGGAGGGACTAGATACGCAGTATTTT	CASRGEGLDTQYF
-	TRBV29-1	TRBJ1-1	-	TGCAGCGTTGAAGAGCAGGGGTACACTGAAGCTTTCTTT	CSVEEQGYTEAFF
-	TRBV29-1	TRBJ2-2	-	TGCAGCGGCGGGGAGCTTTTGAACACCGGGGAGCTGTTTTTT	CSGGELLNTGELFF
TRBD2	TRBV30	TRBJ2-3	-	TGTGCCTGGAGTGTGAGCGGGAGTTGGGGAGATACGCAGTATTTT	CAWSVSGSWGDTQYF
-	TRBV5-8	TRBJ1-1	once	TGTGCCAGCAGCTCAAGAACAGGGAACACTGAAGCTTTCTTT	CASSSRTGNTEAFF
TRBD2	TRBV27	TRBJ2-2	few	TGTGCCAGCAGCATACGACTAGCGGGGGACACCGGGGAGCTGTTTTTT	CASSIRLAGDTGELFF
TRBD2	TRBV27	TRBJ2-5	-	TGTGCCAGCAGTTTAGGGACGGCTAGCGGAGAGACCCAGTACTTC	CASSLGTASGETQYF
TRBD1	TRBV6-6	TRBJ2-7	-	TGTGCCAGCAGTTACTCCGGACAGGGATACGAGCAGTACTTC	CASSYSGQGYEQYF
TRBD1	TRBV11-2	TRBJ1-2	few	TGTGCCAGCAGCTGGGGACAGGGGAACTATGGCTACACCTTC	CASSWGQGNYGYTF
TRBD1	TRBV28	TRBJ1-1	-	TGTGCCAGCAGTTTAAAGGGGGCGAACACTGAAGCTTTCTTT	CASSLKGANTEAFF
-	TRBV14	TRBJ2-5	-	TGTGCCAGCAGCCGACTGGTTCTTCCGGAGACCCAGTACTTC	CASSRLVLPETQYF
TRBD1	TRBV19	TRBJ1-6	-	TGTGCCAGTAGTATCCGACAGGGGGCGAGGAATTCACCCCTCCACTTT	CASSIRQGARNSPLHF